Included here is one T cell receptor beta chain sequence, with context. Its antigen is not identified. These data belong to a study of vaccination and CD4 T cells after COVID-19. Whole-study context: Post-vaccine sampling followed dose two by a median roughly 70 days (range 14 to 241). Overlapping spike peptides served as the stimulus for the cells. These peptides came from SARS-CoV-2 and from the common cold coronaviruses HCoV-NL63, HCoV-OC43 and HCoV-229E.

The germline gives CDR1 SGHTA, CDR2 FQGNSA. This CDR3 contains 16 residues. The V segment lost 2 bases and the J segment 5 bases; nucleotides outside the gene matches: 6. Sequenced with the Oncomine TCR Beta short-read assay was DNA taken from cultured CD4+ T cells. TCRdb used MiXCR to reprocess the PCR reads, holding one entry per CDR3 protein. The profile shows around 14,000 distinct CDR3 sequences, roughly half of them singletons. Treatment given: approximately 10-day PBMC culture with coronavirus spike peptide pools or control peptides (ViraFEST assay). Findings and limits, study-wide: Recorded median SARS-CoV-2-reactive clonotype numbers increased from around 21 to 38 without reaching significance.

Sequenced material: CD4+ T cells from blood, cultured in vitro. The origin of this receptor is a human donor who had recovered from COVID-19. J is TRBJ1-6 and V is TRBV7-2; 7 positions agree with TRBD1. As DNA, the CDR3 is TGTGCCAGCAGCTTATCTTCAGGGGGAAATAATTCACCCCTCCACTTT. It translates to CASSLSSGGNNSPLHF.